This T cell receptor (beta chain) was obtained from a study of cytomegalovirus exposure and HLA in healthy donors (TCRdb year 2017). With respect to the entire study: According to a later analysis, one platform produced both the 100 to 150 validation repertoires and the 666 repertoires of the first cohort. The study aimed to test whether signatures of past pathogen exposure could be identified by cataloging public T cell receptors. Along with the roughly 610-subject first cohort, a separate validation cohort of over a hundred different subjects was used. The study combined high-throughput TCR immunosequencing, statistical association of individual TCRs with disease status, and machine learning to predict cytomegalovirus infection status.

Overall study outcomes, separate from this receptor: The classifier was reported to diagnose cytomegalovirus status with high specificity and sensitivity in both the original and validation cohorts. The authors suggested that the approach could potentially be generalized to other disease states and immunological phenotypes. Across donors, most TCR sequences were observed very rarely, whereas some public TCRs were present in many individuals. A later analysis had no HLA typing for the validation cohort, so co-occurrence there was scored across all 110 or so repertoires. In vitro tests confirmed that a few of the cytomegalovirus-associated TCR beta chains recognize cytomegalovirus antigens. In a later analysis, TCRs clustered in the first cohort were found to also tend to co-occur in the 120 or so validation repertoires, with 90% to 95% of cluster scores above 0. A total of fewer than 200 TCR beta chains were listed by the study as associated with cytomegalovirus.

The library was obtained by the immunoSEQ multiplex PCR assay. The authors processed their data as follows. To diagnose cytomegalovirus status from the catalog of TCR beta chain sequences, a statistical classification framework was built. TCRdb stores this immuneACCESS table with in-frame sequences only. Part of the clones is absent; in the studies checked, under half of the shortfall reflects unresolved V genes, and no reason is known for the rest. V and J calls and clone size are as listed in that table; D and trimming were resolved from the DNA. Recorded for this sample are about 120,000 clones; more than 75% of them occurred a single time. The ten largest clones take up under 6.5% of the sample. Per the germline V gene, LGHNA is the CDR1 and YNFKEQ is the CDR2. The CDR3 has 12 amino acids, counting the end cysteine and phenylalanine. Kept here is only the CDR3 DNA, which spans 36 bases and is read in frame from base 1. V is cut by 5 bases and J by 6 bases, and the space between the germline ends is 8 bases.

Regarding this clone: No cognate antigen has been identified for it. It has no much larger one-base neighbor in the sample; base qualities were not kept.

The donors were included in the validation cohort of 120 subjects, a group kept apart from the roughly 680-subject first cohort. The sample consisted of PBMCs. Recombination connected TRBV4-2 to TRBJ2-1, and the D gene may be TRBD1, 6 bases matching. This clonotype was obtained from a woman aged 18-29 years in good health and CMV-seropositive. Read as DNA, the sequence is TGTGCCAGCAGCGGACAGAGCAATGAGCAGTTCTTC. The encoded protein is CASSGQSNEQFF.